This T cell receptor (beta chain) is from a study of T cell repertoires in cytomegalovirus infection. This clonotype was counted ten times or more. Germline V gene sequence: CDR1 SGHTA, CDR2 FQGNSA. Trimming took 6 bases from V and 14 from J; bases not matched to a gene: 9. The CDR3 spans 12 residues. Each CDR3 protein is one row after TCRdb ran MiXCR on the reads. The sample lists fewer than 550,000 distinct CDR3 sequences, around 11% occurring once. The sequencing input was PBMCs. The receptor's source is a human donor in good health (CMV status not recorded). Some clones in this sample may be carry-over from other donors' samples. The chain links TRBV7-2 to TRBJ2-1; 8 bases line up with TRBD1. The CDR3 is CASSRQGPVKFF. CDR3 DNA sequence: TGTGCCAGCAGTCGACAGGGGCCGGTAAAGTTCTTC.